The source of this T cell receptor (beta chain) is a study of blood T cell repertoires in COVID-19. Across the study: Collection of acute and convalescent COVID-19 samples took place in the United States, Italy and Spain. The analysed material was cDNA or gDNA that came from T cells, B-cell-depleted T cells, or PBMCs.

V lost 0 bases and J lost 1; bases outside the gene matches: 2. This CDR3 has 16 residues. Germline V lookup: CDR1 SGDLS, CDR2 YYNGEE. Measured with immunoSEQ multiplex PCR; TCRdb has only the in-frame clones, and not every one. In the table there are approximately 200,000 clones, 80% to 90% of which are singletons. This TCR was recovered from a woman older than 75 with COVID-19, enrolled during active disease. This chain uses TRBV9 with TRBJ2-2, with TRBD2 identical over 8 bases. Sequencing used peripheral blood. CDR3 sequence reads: CASSVAGGVNTGELFF. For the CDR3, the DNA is TGTGCCAGCAGCGTAGCCGGGGGGGTGAACACCGGGGAGCTGTTTTTT.